The rows below give T cell receptor beta chains drawn from one sample of a study of beta chain features in type 1 diabetes. Profiling relied on immunoSEQ multiplex PCR, and the TCRdb table lists in-frame clones only, not all of them. The sample yields about 700,000 clones, 13% seen once. Material for sequencing was naive CD4+ T cells from blood. These receptor sequences come from a man younger than 35 with type 1 diabetes. Each CDR3 is given with its conserved first and last residue. The D gene is left open where the match is weak. Size is stated for part of the rows, as once, few or many counts, or as a class when the clone is expanded.

TRBJ1-6	TRBV7-6	few	NA	CASSLRELNNSPLHF	TGTGCCAGCAGCTTAAGGGAGCTGAATAATTCACCCCTCCACTTT
TRBJ1-5	TRBV5-1	NA	TRBD1	CASAQGRDQPQHF	TGCGCCAGCGCACAGGGGCGCGATCAGCCCCAGCATTTT
TRBJ1-1	TRBV19	NA	NA	CASSLTGNTEAFF	TGTGCCAGTAGTCTTACAGGGAACACTGAAGCTTTCTTT
TRBJ2-3	TRBV30	NA	NA	CAYGPSDTQYF	TGTGCCTACGGACCTTCCGATACGCAGTATTTT
TRBJ2-7	TRBV28	NA	NA	CASTPGGTTSYEQYF	TGTGCCAGCACCCCCGGCGGGACAACCTCCTACGAGCAGTACTTC
TRBJ1-1	TRBV7-9	few	NA	CASSLGSLDTEAFF	TGTGCCAGCAGCTTAGGTTCCCTCGACACTGAAGCTTTCTTT
TRBJ1-2	TRBV27	NA	TRBD1	CASSSQGALTNYGYTF	TGTGCCAGCAGTTCTCAGGGGGCCCTAACTAACTATGGCTACACCTTC
TRBJ2-2	TRBV5-4	few	TRBD2	CASSPPTGGPGTGELFF	TGTGCCAGCAGTCCCCCTACGGGGGGGCCGGGCACCGGGGAGCTGTTTTTT
TRBJ1-4	TRBV25-1	NA	NA	CASSESRTNNEKLFF	TGTGCCAGCAGTGAATCCAGAACAAACAATGAAAAACTGTTTTTT
TRBJ1-2	TRBV18	NA	NA	CASSPPSGENYGYTF	TGTGCCAGCTCACCACCTTCTGGGGAGAACTATGGCTACACCTTC